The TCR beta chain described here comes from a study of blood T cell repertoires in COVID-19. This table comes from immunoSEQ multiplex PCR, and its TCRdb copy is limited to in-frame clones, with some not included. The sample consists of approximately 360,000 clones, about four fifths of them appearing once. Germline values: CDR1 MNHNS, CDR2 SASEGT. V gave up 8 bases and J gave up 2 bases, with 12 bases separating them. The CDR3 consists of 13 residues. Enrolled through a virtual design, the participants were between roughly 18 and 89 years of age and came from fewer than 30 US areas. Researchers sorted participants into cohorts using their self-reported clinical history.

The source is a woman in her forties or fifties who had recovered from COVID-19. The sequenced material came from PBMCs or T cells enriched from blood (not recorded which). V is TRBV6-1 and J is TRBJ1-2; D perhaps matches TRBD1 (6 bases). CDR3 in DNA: TGTGCCAGCTGGACAGCCCTCAACTATGGCTACACCTTC. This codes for CASWTALNYGYTF.